The clone carrying this T cell receptor beta chain was seen a single time. Its antigen is undetermined. This sample stems from a study of shared clonotypes between healthy human individuals. General observations from the study: Shared clonotypes across all four donors exceeded non-shared ones in generation probability.

V was trimmed by 5 bases and J by 4 bases, leaving 18 bases between them. CDR1 is MDHEN and CDR2 is SYDVKM in the germline V gene. The CDR3 length is 15 residues. Sequenced by immunoSEQ multiplex PCR; TCRdb stores in-frame clones only, minus some. The repertoire has over 1.5 million clones, approximately 98% of them found once; the top ten carry about 0.42%. The receptor comes from a man in his thirties or forties in good health. This chain connects TRBV28 to TRBJ2-7, with a possible D match to TRBD2 (6 bases). The sequenced sample was naive CD4+ T cells sorted from blood. Subset of the sample: CD45RA+ positively selected. CDR3 amino acids: CASSPSGEARYEQYF. The DNA for the CDR3 is TGTGCCAGCAGTCCCTCCGGGGAGGCCAGGTACGAGCAGTACTTC.